The clone carrying this TCR beta chain has only a few counts. This specimen comes from a study of patients and donors after allogeneic stem cell transplantation. TCRdb ran MiXCR on the RT-PCR reads and lists one entry per CDR3 protein. Among 20,000 to 30,000 distinct CDR3 sequences listed, 35% to 45% were seen once. The V end was cut by 1 base, the J end by 0 bases, with 14 bases between. This CDR3 is built from 17 residues. In germline, CDR1 is SGDLS, CDR2 YYNGEE. The TCR sequence derives from a human donor who was either an allogeneic HSCT recipient or a stem cell or donor lymphocyte infusion donor (not recorded which). It is not recorded whose cells these are; they may come from a transplant donor. V and J are TRBV9 and TRBJ2-1, with D possibly TRBD2 on 5 matching bases. Sequencing was performed on blood, either unsorted or a sorted T cell fraction (not recorded which). CDR3 sequence (DNA): TGTGCCAGCAGCGTACGAGCGGTCTTTAACTCCTACAATGAGCAGTTCTTC. It is translated as CASSVRAVFNSYNEQFF.